These 2 T cell receptor beta chains were sequenced from one sample in a study of cytomegalovirus exposure and HLA in healthy donors (dated by TCRdb to the late 2010s). Receptors were amplified or captured by the immunoSEQ multiplex PCR assay. This immuneACCESS table, as held by TCRdb, lists in-frame sequences with V and J called but not all clones. Of the missing ones, under half trace to an unresolved V gene in checked studies; the others have no known cause. The sample table holds about 120,000 clones, of which approximately 90% were seen once. The top ten clones comprise roughly 6.3% of the sample. The specimen was PBMCs. These receptors came from a woman between 18 and 29 years old in good health and CMV-seropositive.

This chain joins TRBV29-1 and TRBJ1-1; no firm D call. Germline lookup yields CDR1 SQVTM and CDR2 ANQGSEA. V lost 5 bases, J lost 4 bases, and 14 bases lay in between. The length of the CDR3 is 13 residues. The CDR3 sequence: CSVRREWGTEAFF. The CDR3 DNA reads TGCAGCGTTCGGAGGGAGTGGGGCACTGAAGCTTTCTTT.

The V call is TRBV7-8, the J call TRBJ2-7; a weak D match, TRBD1 (5 bases). CDR1 and CDR2 from the germline V gene are SGHVS and FQNEAQ. V gave up 0 bases and J gave up 6 bases, with 9 bases separating them. The CDR3 spans 13 residues. CDR3 region: CASSLARAGEQYF. The CDR3 region has the DNA TGTGCCAGCAGCTTAGCCAGGGCCGGCGAGCAGTACTTC. The variable domain in full, with the rest retrieved from reference TRBV7-8 and TRBJ2-7, is GAGVSQSPRYKVAKRGQDVALRCDPISGHVSLFWYQQALGQGPEFLTYFQNEAQLDKSGLPSDRFFAERPEGSVSTLKIQRTQQEDSAVYLCASSLARAGEQYFGPGTRLTVT.